Listed below are T cell receptor beta chains from one sample, sequenced in a study of blood T cell repertoires in COVID-19. Using immunoSEQ multiplex PCR, the repertoire was profiled, and TCRdb retains in-frame clones only, with some absent. This table holds roughly 250,000 clones, around 88% found once. Sequenced input: PBMCs or T cells enriched from blood (not recorded which). These receptors all come from a woman in her forties with acute COVID-19. The CDR3 runs from the conserved cysteine through the conserved F or W. Fields, in order: V gene, J gene, D gene, clone size, CDR3 protein, CDR3 DNA. The D gene is left open where the match is weak. A row's size may be missing; if present it is once, few, many or a size class.

TRBV29-1	TRBJ1-1	TRBD1	-	CSGNRDSHMNTEAFF	TGCAGCGGGAACCGGGACAGTCACATGAACACTGAAGCTTTCTTT
TRBV28	TRBJ1-2	TRBD1	-	CASSPTGIGQGSGYTF	TGTGCCAGCAGTCCCACCGGAATAGGACAGGGGAGCGGCTACACCTTC
TRBV11-2	TRBJ1-6	TRBD1	-	CASSFQGDRPLHF	TGTGCCAGCTCCTTCCAGGGGGACAGGCCCCTCCACTTT
TRBV24-1	TRBJ2-3	-	-	CATSVAGNTDTQYF	TGTGCCACCAGTGTGGCAGGGAACACAGATACGCAGTATTTT
TRBV27	TRBJ2-3	TRBD1	-	CASTTGGADTQYF	TGTGCCAGCACGACAGGGGGCGCAGATACGCAGTATTTT
TRBV3-1/TRBV3-2	TRBJ2-5	TRBD2	-	CASSQAAGVRETQYF	TGTGCCAGCAGCCAAGCTGCGGGAGTAAGGGAGACCCAGTACTTC
TRBV19	TRBJ1-3	TRBD1	once	CASSQSIMGQGLLSSGNTIYF	TGTGCCAGTTCTCAATCTATCATGGGACAGGGGCTTTTAAGCTCTGGAAACACCATATATTTT
TRBV6-1	TRBJ2-2	TRBD2	-	CASSARGASGSGELFF	TGTGCCAGCAGTGCCAGGGGGGCTAGCGGGAGTGGGGAGCTGTTTTTT
TRBV5-1	TRBJ1-4	-	-	CASSLAPPQNEKLFF	TGCGCCAGCAGCTTGGCCCCCCCCCAGAATGAAAAACTGTTTTTT
TRBV5-1	TRBJ1-4	-	-	CASSPRQGNEKLFF	TGCGCCAGCAGCCCCCGGCAGGGCAATGAAAAACTGTTTTTT
TRBV20-1	TRBJ1-2	-	-	CSASGRGGYGYTF	TGCAGTGCTAGTGGCAGGGGCGGCTATGGCTACACCTTC
TRBV12-3/TRBV12-4	TRBJ1-2	-	-	CASSPGQVYGYTF	TGTGCCAGCAGCCCAGGACAAGTCTATGGCTACACCTTC
TRBV9	TRBJ2-1	-	-	CASSSWGDNEQFF	TGTGCCAGCAGCTCCTGGGGGGACAATGAGCAGTTCTTC
TRBV11-2	TRBJ2-1	-	-	CASSSLSSYNEQFF	TGTGCCAGCAGCTCCCTAAGCTCCTACAATGAGCAGTTCTTC
TRBV25-1	TRBJ1-2	TRBD1	once	CASSGQGHGYTF	TGTGCCAGCAGTGGACAGGGGCACGGCTACACCTTC
TRBV6-5	TRBJ1-1	TRBD1	-	CASSYRQGRTEAFF	TGTGCCAGCAGTTACCGACAGGGCCGTACTGAAGCTTTCTTT
TRBV6-1	TRBJ2-1	-	-	CASSESTFPAYNEQFF	TGTGCCAGCAGTGAAAGTACCTTCCCGGCCTACAATGAGCAGTTCTTC